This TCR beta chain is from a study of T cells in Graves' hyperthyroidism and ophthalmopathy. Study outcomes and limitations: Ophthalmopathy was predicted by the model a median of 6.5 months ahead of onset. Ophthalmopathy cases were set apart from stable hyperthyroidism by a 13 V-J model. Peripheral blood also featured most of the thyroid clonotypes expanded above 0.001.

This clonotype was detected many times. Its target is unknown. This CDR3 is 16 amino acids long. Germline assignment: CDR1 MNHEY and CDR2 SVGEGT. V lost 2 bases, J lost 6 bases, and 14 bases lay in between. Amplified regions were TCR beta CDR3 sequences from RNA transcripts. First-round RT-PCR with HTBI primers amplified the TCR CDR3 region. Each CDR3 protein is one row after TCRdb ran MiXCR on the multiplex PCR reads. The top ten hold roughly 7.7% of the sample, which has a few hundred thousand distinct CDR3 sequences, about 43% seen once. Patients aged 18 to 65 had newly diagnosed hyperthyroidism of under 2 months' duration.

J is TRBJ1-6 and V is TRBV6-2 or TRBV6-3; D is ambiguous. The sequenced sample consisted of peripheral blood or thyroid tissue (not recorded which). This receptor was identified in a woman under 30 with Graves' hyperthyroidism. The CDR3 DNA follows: TGTGCCAGCAGTTACGGAGGTGCTCGAATTAATTCACCCCTCCACTTT. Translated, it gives CASSYGGARINSPLHF.